The T cell receptor (beta chain) described here comes from a study of T-cell memory formation after mild COVID-19. Across the study: TCR clusters were largely donor specific. Findings of the study overall: Contracting clones localized mainly to CM and EM when CD4+ and mainly to EMRA when CD8+. A balance of CD4 and CD8 characterized clones contracting day 15 to 85, whereas later expanders leaned CD4+.

J was trimmed by 9 bases and V by 6 bases; bases with no gene match: 8. This CDR3 is built from 14 residues. Constant-segment primers served in 5'RACE that generated TCR alpha and TCR beta cDNA libraries bearing sample barcodes and UMIs. TCRdb analysed the 5' RACE reads with MiXCR anew, one entry per CDR3 protein. The sample includes around 190,000 distinct CDR3 sequences, about a fifth of them seen just once. Remarks on this clonotype: What it binds is unknown.

This rearrangement joins TRBV12-3 or TRBV12-4 to TRBJ1-6, with 7 bases lining up with TRBD1. The origin of this receptor is a man younger than 35 who had mild COVID-19 (a few samples of this study predate the infection). Cell type and time point are not known. The source material was PBMCs or a T cell subset sorted from them (not recorded which). This CDR3 is CASSPQGESSPLHF. The CDR3 nucleotides read TGTGCCAGCAGCCCTCAGGGGGAAAGTTCACCCCTCCACTTT.